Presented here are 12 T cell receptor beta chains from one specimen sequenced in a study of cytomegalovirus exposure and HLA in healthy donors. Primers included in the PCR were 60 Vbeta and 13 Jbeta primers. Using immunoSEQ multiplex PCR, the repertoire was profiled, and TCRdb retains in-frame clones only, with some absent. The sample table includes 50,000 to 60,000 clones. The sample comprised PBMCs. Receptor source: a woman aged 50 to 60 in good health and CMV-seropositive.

CDR3 nucleotides: TGTGCCAGCAGCGGAAAGCGGGGTCCCAATCAGCCCCAGCATTTT. Protein: CASSGKRGPNQPQHF. The chain uses TRBV28 and TRBJ1-5, with no clear D. The CDR3 has 15 residues. The ends were cut back, 6 bases at V and 3 bases at J, with 15 bases in the middle. The germline V gene encodes CDR1 MDHEN and CDR2 SYDVKM. The whole variable domain, remainder taken from reference TRBV28 and TRBJ1-5, is DVKVTQSSRYLVKRTGEKVFLECVQDMDHENMFWYRQDPGLGLRLIYFSYDVKMKEKGDIPEGYSVSREKKERFSLILESASTNQTSMYLCASSGKRGPNQPQHFGDGTRLSIL.

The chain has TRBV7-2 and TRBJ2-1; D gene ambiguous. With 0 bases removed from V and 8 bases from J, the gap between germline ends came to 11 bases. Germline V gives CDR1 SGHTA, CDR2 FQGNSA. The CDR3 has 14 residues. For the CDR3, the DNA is TGTGCCAGCAGCTTAGCGTACTATCCCGATGAGCAGTTCTTC. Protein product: CASSLAYYPDEQFF.

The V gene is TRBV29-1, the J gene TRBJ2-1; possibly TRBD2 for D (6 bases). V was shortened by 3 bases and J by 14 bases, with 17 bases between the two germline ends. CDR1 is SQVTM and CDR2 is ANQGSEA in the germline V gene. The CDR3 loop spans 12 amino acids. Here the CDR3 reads CSVDLETRREFF. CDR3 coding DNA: TGCAGCGTTGATTTAGAGACTAGGAGGGAGTTCTTC.

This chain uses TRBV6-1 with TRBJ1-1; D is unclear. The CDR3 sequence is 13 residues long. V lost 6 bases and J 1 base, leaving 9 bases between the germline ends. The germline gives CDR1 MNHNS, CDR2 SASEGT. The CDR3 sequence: CASSLTTNTEAFF. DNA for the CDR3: TGTGCCAGCAGCCTTACTACGAACACTGAAGCTTTCTTT.

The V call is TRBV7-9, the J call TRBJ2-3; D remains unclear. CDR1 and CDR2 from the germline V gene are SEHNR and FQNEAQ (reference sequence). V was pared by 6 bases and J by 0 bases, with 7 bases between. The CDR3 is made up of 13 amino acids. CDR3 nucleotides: TGTGCCAGCAGGCCGCGGAGCACAGATACGCAGTATTTT. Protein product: CASRPRSTDTQYF.

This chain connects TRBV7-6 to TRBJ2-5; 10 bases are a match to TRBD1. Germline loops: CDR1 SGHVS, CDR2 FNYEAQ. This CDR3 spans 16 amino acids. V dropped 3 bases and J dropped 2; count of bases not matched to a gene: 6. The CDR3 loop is CASSFGTGAPQETQYF. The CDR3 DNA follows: TGTGCCAGCAGCTTCGGGACAGGGGCTCCTCAAGAGACCCAGTACTTC.

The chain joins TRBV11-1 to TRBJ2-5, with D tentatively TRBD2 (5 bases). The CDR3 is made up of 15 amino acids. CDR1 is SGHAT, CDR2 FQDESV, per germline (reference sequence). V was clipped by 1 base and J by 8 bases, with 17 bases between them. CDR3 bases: TGTGCCAGCAGCTTAGAATGGCTAGCTGGGGTCACCCAGTACTTC. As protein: CASSLEWLAGVTQYF.

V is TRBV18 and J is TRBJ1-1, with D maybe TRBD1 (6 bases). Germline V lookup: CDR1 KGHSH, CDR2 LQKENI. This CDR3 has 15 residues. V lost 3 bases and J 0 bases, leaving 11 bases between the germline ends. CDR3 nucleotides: TGTGCCAGCTCACCGTTGGACAGCATGAACACTGAAGCTTTCTTT. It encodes CASSPLDSMNTEAFF.

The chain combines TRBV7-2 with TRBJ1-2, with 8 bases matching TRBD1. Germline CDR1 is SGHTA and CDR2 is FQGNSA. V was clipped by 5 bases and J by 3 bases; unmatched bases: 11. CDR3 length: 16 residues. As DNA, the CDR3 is TGTGCCAGCAGCCTCTCGTCCGGGACAGGCGACTATGGCTACACCTTC. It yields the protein CASSLSSGTGDYGYTF.

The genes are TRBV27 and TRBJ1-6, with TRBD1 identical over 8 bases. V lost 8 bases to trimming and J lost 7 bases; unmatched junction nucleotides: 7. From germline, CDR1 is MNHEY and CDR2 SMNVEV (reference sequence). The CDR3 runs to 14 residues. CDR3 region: CASSLRQGNSPLHF. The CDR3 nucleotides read TGTGCCAGCTCACTTCGACAGGGGAATTCACCCCTCCACTTT.

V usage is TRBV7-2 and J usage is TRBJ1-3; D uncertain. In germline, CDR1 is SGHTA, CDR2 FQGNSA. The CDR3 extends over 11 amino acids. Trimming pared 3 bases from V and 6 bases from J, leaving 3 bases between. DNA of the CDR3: TGTGCCAGCAGCTTTATAAACACCATATATTTT. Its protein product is CASSFINTIYF.

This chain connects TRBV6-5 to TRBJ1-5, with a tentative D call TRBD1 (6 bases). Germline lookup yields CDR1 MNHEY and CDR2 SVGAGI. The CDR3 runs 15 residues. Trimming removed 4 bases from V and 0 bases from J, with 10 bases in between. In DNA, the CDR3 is TGTGCCAGCAGTTCGACAGGTAATAGCAATCAGCCCCAGCATTTT. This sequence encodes CASSSTGNSNQPQHF.